This T cell receptor (beta chain) was sequenced for a study of cytomegalovirus exposure and HLA in healthy donors. Study-wide results and caveats: Cytomegalovirus status was reportedly diagnosed by the classifier with high sensitivity and specificity. Many donors shared some public TCRs, even though most TCR sequences were rare. The authors enumerated around 150 TCR beta chains as linked to cytomegalovirus.

The germline V gene encodes CDR1 PRHDT and CDR2 FYEKMQ (reference sequence). Deletions cut 5 bases from V and 1 base from J, with 13 bases between. The length of the CDR3 is 15 residues. The protocol was immunoSEQ multiplex PCR, while the TCRdb copy is restricted to in-frame clones and leaves out a portion. This table holds 100,000 to 120,000 clones, approximately 88% found once. Note on this clone: Its antigen remains unidentified.

The rearrangement uses TRBV13 and TRBJ2-3, with D uncertain. The sample consisted of PBMCs. This clonotype was obtained from a woman under 40 in good health and CMV-seropositive. The CDR3 protein is CASSATEWGTDTQYF. DNA of the CDR3: TGTGCCAGCAGCGCAACAGAATGGGGCACAGATACGCAGTATTTT.